The 32 T cell receptor beta chains in this list originate from one sample, sequenced in a study of shared clonotypes between healthy human individuals. It was CD45RO-negative cells, positively selected for CCR7, that made up naive CD8 cells, with terminally differentiated effector memory CD45RA+ cells excluded. TCRdb's copy holds only in-frame clones and misses some; the assay was immunoSEQ multiplex PCR. Of some 2 million clones listed, about 95% are singletons. Sample: naive CD8+ T cells sorted from blood. The receptor source for this set is a man aged 18 to 30 in good health.

This clone was counted a single time. This chain uses TRBV4-2 with TRBJ1-1; maybe TRBD1 (5 bases). Germline loops: CDR1 LGHNA, CDR2 YNFKEQ. V lost 1 base and J lost 1, with 16 bases in between. There are 17 residues in the CDR3. In DNA, the CDR3 is TGTGCCAGCAGCCAAGGGCCTGGACTTGACAGGAACACTGAAGCTTTCTTT. This codes for CASSQGPGLDRNTEAFF.

The chain uses TRBV9 and TRBJ2-7, with 7 bases fitting TRBD1. Germline loops: CDR1 SGDLS, CDR2 YYNGEE. This CDR3 contains 13 residues. The trim removed 0 bases at V and 6 bases at J, leaving 3 bases unmatched. CDR3 nucleotide sequence: TGTGCCAGCAGCGTAGTACAGGGGTCCGAGCAGTACTTC. It yields the protein CASSVVQGSEQYF.

The chain uses TRBV29-1 and TRBJ2-1; the D is unclear. In germline, CDR1 is SQVTM, CDR2 ANQGSEA. V was trimmed by 7 bases and J by 4 bases, leaving 14 bases between them. The CDR3 is 13 residues long. The CDR3 DNA sequence: TGCAGCGGTCTATTGACGGATTACAATGAGCAGTTCTTC. This encodes CSGLLTDYNEQFF.

CDR3 residues: CASSETSGAFYEQYF. CDR3 coding DNA: TGTGCCAGCAGTGAAACTAGCGGGGCTTTCTACGAGCAGTACTTC. The gene calls are TRBV6-1 and TRBJ2-7; 10 nucleotides match TRBD2. Per germline, CDR1 MNHNS and CDR2 SASEGT. V was clipped by 2 bases and J by 3 bases; unmatched bases: 4. CDR3 length: 15 amino acids.

The chain couples TRBV5-1 to TRBJ2-7, with TRBD2 matching over 8 bases. The CDR3 consists of 16 residues. Trimming at V came to 4 bases and at J to 2 bases, leaving 11 bases not matched to a gene. CDR1 is SGHRS, CDR2 YFSETQ, per germline. The CDR3 spells CASSEDAGTRTYEQYF. The CDR3 region has the DNA TGCGCCAGCAGCGAGGATGCCGGGACTAGAACCTACGAGCAGTACTTC. Combining the CDR3 with reference TRBV5-1 and TRBJ2-7 gives the whole variable domain KAGVTQTPRYLIKTRGQQVTLSCSPISGHRSVSWYQQTPGQGLQFLFEYFSETQRNKGNFPGRFSGRQFSNSRSEMNVSTLELGDSALYLCASSEDAGTRTYEQYFGPGTRLTVT.

This sequence joins TRBV7-9 and TRBJ2-2, with TRBD1 identical over 8 bases. Germline-derived CDR1 and CDR2 are SEHNR and FQNEAQ (reference sequence). Unmatched junction bases numbered 7, after V lost 4 bases and J lost 3 bases. The CDR3 contains 16 residues. The CDR3 coding sequence is TGTGCCAGCAGCTCAAACCGGGACAGGCACACCGGGGAGCTGTTTTTT. Protein: CASSSNRDRHTGELFF.

V gene TRBV6-6 combines with J gene TRBJ2-1; 9 bases match TRBD1. Unmatched junction bases numbered 7, after V lost 0 bases and J lost 16 bases. Looked up from germline, CDR1 is MNHNY and CDR2 is SVGAGI (reference sequence). The CDR3 is 13 amino acids. The DNA of the CDR3 is TGTGCCAGCAGTTACTCTCCGGGACAGGGATTATTCTTC. Residues: CASSYSPGQGLFF.

The genes are TRBV2 and TRBJ2-1, with 14 bases fitting TRBD2. Germline CDR1 is SNHLY and CDR2 is FYNNEI. The CDR3 extends over 19 amino acids. The ends lost 0 bases at V and 5 bases at J; junction bases unmatched: 9. The CDR3 sequence: CASSEALLTSGRAHNEQFF. Written as DNA, the CDR3 is TGTGCCAGCAGTGAAGCGCTTCTGACTAGCGGGAGGGCTCACAATGAGCAGTTCTTC. Variable domain in full (rest from reference TRBV2 and TRBJ2-1): EPEVTQTPSHQVTQMGQEVILRCVPISNHLYFYWYRQILGQKVEFLVSFYNNEISEKSEIFDDQFSVERPDGSNFTLKIRSTKLEDSAMYFCASSEALLTSGRAHNEQFFGPGTRLTVL.

The chain employs TRBV28 and TRBJ2-1; 9 bases match TRBD2. The CDR3 consists of 13 residues. Germline trimming cut 8 bases from V and 6 bases from J; bases unmatched to any gene: 5. Per germline, CDR1 MDHEN and CDR2 SYDVKM. For the CDR3, the DNA is TGTGCCAGCTCCCTAGCGGGACCCAATGAGCAGTTCTTC. This gives the protein CASSLAGPNEQFF.

Turning to this clone: The sample contains more than one DNA sequence encoding this CDR3. The chain carries TRBV6-5 and TRBJ2-7; TRBD1 matches at 8 bases. The germline gives CDR1 MNHEY, CDR2 SVGAGI. With 0 bases clipped from V and 0 bases from J, the junction kept 4 bases outside the gene matches. The CDR3 is made up of 16 amino acids. CDR3 region: CASSYSTGETSYEQYF. DNA for the CDR3: TGTGCCAGCAGTTACTCGACAGGGGAAACCTCCTACGAGCAGTACTTC.

J is TRBJ2-7 and V is TRBV19, with 11 nucleotides matching TRBD2. The CDR3 has 14 residues. Germline assignment: CDR1 LNHDA and CDR2 SQIVND (reference sequence). V was clipped by 3 bases and J by 7 bases; unmatched bases: 5. The CDR3: CASSITSGSEEQYF. CDR3 DNA sequence: TGTGCCAGTAGTATTACTAGCGGGAGTGAGGAGCAGTACTTC.

This rearrangement joins TRBV25-1 to TRBJ1-2; a possible D gene is TRBD1 (6 bases). Germline V gives CDR1 MGHDK, CDR2 SYGVNS. V shed 3 bases and J shed 0 bases, with 11 bases lying between them. CDR3 length equals 15 residues. CDR3 amino acids: CASSDTDRANYGYTF. DNA for the CDR3: TGTGCCAGCAGTGATACGGACAGAGCTAACTATGGCTACACCTTC.

The chain couples TRBV14 to TRBJ1-2; TRBD1 matches 7 bases. The CDR3 spans 15 residues. After removal of 4 bases from V and 3 bases from J, the junction contained 8 bases not matched to a gene. Germline CDR1 SGHDN, CDR2 FVKESK. The CDR3 region has the DNA TGTGCCAGCAGCCCGTACGACAGGGTGGACTATGGCTACACCTTC. Translated: CASSPYDRVDYGYTF.

In this sample, this clone turned up a few times. In DNA form, the CDR3 reads TGCGCCAGCAGTGACCCGGGACGGGGCGGCTACGAGCAGTACTTC. Translated: CASSDPGRGGYEQYF. The genes are TRBV10-2 and TRBJ2-7, with D tentatively TRBD1 or TRBD2 (5 bases each). The germline gives CDR1 WSHSY, CDR2 SAAADI. CDR3 size: 15 residues. The germline V and J ends were trimmed by 3 bases and 3 bases, with 15 bases remaining between them.

In the case of this clone: Other DNA sequences in this sample translate to the same CDR3. V is TRBV27 and J is TRBJ2-7; D remains unclear. Germline assignment: CDR1 MNHEY and CDR2 SMNVEV (reference sequence). V lost 2 bases to trimming and J lost 1 base, with 6 bases between them. The CDR3 contains 13 residues. The CDR3 coding sequence is TGTGCCAGCAGTTTAACCCTATCCTACGAGCAGTACTTC. Protein: CASSLTLSYEQYF.

J is TRBJ2-7 and V is TRBV30; D is perhaps TRBD1 or TRBD2 (5 bases each). The germline V gene has CDR1 GTSNPN and CDR2 SVGIG (reference sequence). The CDR3 totals 13 residues. The CDR3 DNA reads TGTGGGGCAGGGAGCCGTAGCTCCTACGAGCAGTACTTC. It is translated as CGAGSRSSYEQYF.

The rearrangement links TRBV5-6 to TRBJ2-6; 7 positions match TRBD1. Germline assignment: CDR1 SGHDT and CDR2 YYEEEE. With V trimmed by 0 bases and J by 2 bases, 8 bases remained unmatched. The CDR3 contains 18 residues. DNA of the CDR3: TGTGCCAGCAGCTTGGGCCAGGGGGATTTTACTGGGGCCAACGTCCTGACTTTC. This gives the protein CASSLGQGDFTGANVLTF.

This rearrangement joins TRBV7-2 to TRBJ1-1, with D perhaps TRBD1 (5 bases). The V end was cut by 2 bases, the J end by 1 base, with 11 bases between. Per the germline V gene, CDR1 is SGHTA and CDR2 is FQGNSA. The CDR3 is 15 amino acids. In nucleotides, the CDR3 is TGTGCCAGCAGCTTATGGGGGGTGACGAACACTGAAGCTTTCTTT. Its translation: CASSLWGVTNTEAFF. Looking up the rest from reference TRBV7-2 and TRBJ1-1 gives the full variable domain: GAGVSQSPSNKVTEKGKDVELRCDPISGHTALYWYRQSLGQGLEFLIYFQGNSAPDKSGLPSDRFSAERTGGSVSTLTIQRTQQEDSAVYLCASSLWGVTNTEAFFGQGTRLTVV.

J is TRBJ2-5 and V is TRBV10-2; D uncertain. Germline CDR1 is WSHSY and CDR2 is SAAADI. This CDR3 is 15 amino acids long. V was shortened by 6 bases and J by 4 bases, with 18 bases between the two germline ends. The CDR3 protein is CASSPDGLGGETQYF. The CDR3 nucleotides read TGCGCCAGCAGCCCTGACGGCCTAGGCGGAGAGACCCAGTACTTC.

V and J are TRBV4-1 and TRBJ1-2; D is unresolved. V was clipped by 5 bases and J by 3 bases, with 10 bases between them. This CDR3 is 13 amino acids long. Germline values: CDR1 MGHRA, CDR2 YSYEKL. The chain's CDR3 is CASSIGVDYGYTF. CDR3 DNA: TGCGCCAGCAGCATAGGTGTGGACTATGGCTACACCTTC.

The chain joins TRBV13 to TRBJ1-4; D is possibly TRBD1 (5 bases). The CDR3 runs 13 residues. V lost 0 bases to trimming and J lost 8 bases, with 7 bases between them. Per germline, CDR1 PRHDT and CDR2 FYEKMQ (reference sequence). CDR3 sequence reads: CASSLGRGEKLFF. The CDR3 DNA reads TGTGCCAGCAGCTTAGGAAGGGGCGAAAAACTGTTTTTT.

The chain employs TRBV7-9 and TRBJ2-1; a possible D gene is TRBD2 (6 bases). CDR3 length: 16 residues. V lost 6 bases and J 5 bases, leaving 20 bases between the germline ends. Germline assignment: CDR1 SEHNR and CDR2 FQNEAQ (reference sequence). CDR3 DNA sequence: TGTGCCAGCAGGCTTTTCCTTAGCGGAGGGGACAATGAGCAGTTCTTC. Amino acids: CASRLFLSGGDNEQFF.

The chain combines TRBV11-2 with TRBJ2-7; D not resolved. V was trimmed by 1 base and J by 2 bases, leaving 12 bases between them. The CDR3 loop spans 15 amino acids. Germline V CDR1 and CDR2: SGHAT, FQNNGV. CDR3 sequence reads: CASSLVVGPAYEQYF. The DNA for the CDR3 is TGTGCCAGCAGCTTAGTAGTGGGCCCTGCCTACGAGCAGTACTTC.

The J gene is TRBJ1-1, the V gene TRBV12-5; D is unclear. The CDR3 sequence is 16 residues long. Germline V gives CDR1 LGHNT, CDR2 FRNRAP. V lost 0 bases, J lost 1 base, and 12 bases lay in between. The CDR3 is CASGLVGQLRNTEAFF. CDR3 DNA: TGTGCTAGTGGTTTGGTAGGTCAGTTAAGGAACACTGAAGCTTTCTTT. The variable domain in full, with the rest retrieved from reference TRBV12-5 and TRBJ1-1, is DARVTQTPRHKVTEMGQEVTMRCQPILGHNTVFWYRQTMMQGLELLAYFRNRAPLDDSGMPKDRFSAEMPDATLATLKIQPSEPRDSAVYFCASGLVGQLRNTEAFFGQGTRLTVV.

On this clone itself: The identical CDR3 is also encoded by other nucleotide sequences in the sample. The rearrangement uses TRBV11-2 and TRBJ2-7; D unresolved. The CDR3 runs 11 residues. Deletions cut 3 bases from V and 4 bases from J, with 4 bases between. Germline assignment: CDR1 SGHAT and CDR2 FQNNGV. The CDR3 sequence: CASSFLYEQYF. Here the CDR3 DNA reads TGTGCCAGCAGCTTTTTGTACGAGCAGTACTTC.

V is TRBV6-5 and J is TRBJ2-2; no clear D. The CDR3 runs 15 residues. The ends were cut back, 2 bases at V and 5 bases at J, with 12 bases in the middle. Germline V gives CDR1 MNHEY, CDR2 SVGAGI. This chain's CDR3 is CASSYMGEDTGELFF. CDR3 DNA: TGTGCCAGCAGTTACATGGGTGAAGATACCGGGGAGCTGTTTTTT.

V is TRBV7-9 and J is TRBJ2-1; D is uncertain. V lost 3 bases to trimming and J lost 2 bases, with 11 bases between them. CDR3 length: 15 residues. From germline, CDR1 is SEHNR and CDR2 FQNEAQ (reference sequence). The CDR3 spells CASSFDGAAYNEQFF. The DNA for the CDR3 is TGTGCCAGCAGCTTCGACGGAGCAGCCTACAATGAGCAGTTCTTC. The full variable domain, in which reference TRBV7-9 and TRBJ2-1 provide the parts outside the CDR3, is DTGVSQNPRHKITKRGQNVTFRCDPISEHNRLYWYRQTLGQGPEFLTYFQNEAQLEKSRLLSDRFSAERPKGSFSTLEIQRTEQGDSAMYLCASSFDGAAYNEQFFGPGTRLTVL.

The chain recombines TRBV28 with TRBJ2-7, with a possible D match to TRBD2 (5 bases). This CDR3 is 12 amino acids long. CDR1 and CDR2 from the germline V gene are MDHEN and SYDVKM. Trimming left V 4 bases short and J 4 bases short, with 8 bases between. The CDR3 DNA reads as TGTGCCAGCAGTTATGGAGGTTACGAGCAGTACTTC. Its protein is CASSYGGYEQYF.

J is TRBJ2-7 and V is TRBV6-1; no firm D call. V was shortened by 1 base and J by 2 bases, with 9 bases between the two germline ends. The CDR3 is 14 amino acids. Germline loops: CDR1 MNHNS, CDR2 SASEGT. The CDR3 loop reads CASSEVYRPYEQYF. The DNA of the CDR3 is TGTGCCAGCAGTGAAGTTTACAGACCCTACGAGCAGTACTTC.

The sample holds a few counts of this clone. This chain uses TRBV6-5 with TRBJ2-7, with 7 bases identical to TRBD2. The V and J ends lost 0 bases and 2 bases, in that order; junction bases with no gene match: 4. The CDR3 runs 15 residues. Per the germline V gene, CDR1 is MNHEY and CDR2 is SVGAGI. The CDR3 coding sequence is TGTGCCAGCAGTTACTCCTCCGGACTAGCCTACGAGCAGTACTTC. Amino acid sequence: CASSYSSGLAYEQYF.

J is TRBJ2-7 and V is TRBV7-2; 7 positions match TRBD2. The V segment lost 5 bases and the J segment 9 bases; nucleotides outside the gene matches: 10. CDR3 length: 13 amino acids. CDR1 is SGHTA, CDR2 FQGNSA, per germline. The CDR3 nucleotides read TGTGCCAGCAGCGCGCGGGACTACCTCGGGCAGTACTTC. Residues: CASSARDYLGQYF.

Only a few counts were recorded for this clone. This CDR3 is also generated by other DNA sequences in the sample. This chain links TRBV7-9 with TRBJ1-6, with D unclear. The CDR3 has 12 amino acids. The V and J ends lost 1 base and 8 bases respectively, with 3 bases between them. Germline V gene lookup returns CDR1 SEHNR and CDR2 FQNEAQ (reference sequence). CDR3 DNA: TGTGCCAGCAGCTTAGGTGATTCACCCCTCCACTTT. Protein product: CASSLGDSPLHF.